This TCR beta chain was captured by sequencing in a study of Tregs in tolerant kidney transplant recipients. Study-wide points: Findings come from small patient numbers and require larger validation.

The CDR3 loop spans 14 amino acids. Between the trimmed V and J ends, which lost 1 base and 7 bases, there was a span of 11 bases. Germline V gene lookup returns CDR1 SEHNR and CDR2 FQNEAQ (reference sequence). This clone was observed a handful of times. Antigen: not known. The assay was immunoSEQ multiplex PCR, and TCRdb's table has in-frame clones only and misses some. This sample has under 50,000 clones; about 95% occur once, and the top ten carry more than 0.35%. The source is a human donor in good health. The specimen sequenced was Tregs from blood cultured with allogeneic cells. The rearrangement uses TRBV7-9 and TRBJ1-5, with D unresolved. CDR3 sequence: CASSLEGYGQPQHF. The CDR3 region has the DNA TGTGCCAGCAGCTTAGAAGGGTACGGACAGCCCCAGCATTTT.